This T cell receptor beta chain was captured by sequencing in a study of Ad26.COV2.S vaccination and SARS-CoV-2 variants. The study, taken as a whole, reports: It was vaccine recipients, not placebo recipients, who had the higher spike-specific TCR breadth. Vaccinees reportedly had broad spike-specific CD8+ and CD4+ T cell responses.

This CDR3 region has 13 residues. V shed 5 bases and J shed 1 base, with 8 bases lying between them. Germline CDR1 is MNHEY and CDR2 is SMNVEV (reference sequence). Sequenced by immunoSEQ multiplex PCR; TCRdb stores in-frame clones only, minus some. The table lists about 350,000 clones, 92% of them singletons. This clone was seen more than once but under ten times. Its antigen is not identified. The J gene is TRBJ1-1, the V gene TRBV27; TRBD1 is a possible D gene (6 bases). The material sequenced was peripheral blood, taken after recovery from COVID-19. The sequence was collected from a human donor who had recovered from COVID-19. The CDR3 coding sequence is TGTGCCAGCAGTCCGGGACAGAACACTGAAGCTTTCTTT. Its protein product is CASSPGQNTEAFF.